A selection of T cell receptor beta chains follows, all from one sample in a study of T cells after yellow fever vaccination. TCRdb processed the 5' RACE reads anew with MiXCR; each CDR3 protein has one entry. The profile shows some 97,000 distinct CDR3 sequences, 4.5% to 6% of them singletons. The material was CD8+ T cells sorted from PBMCs, obtained 10 days after the yellow fever booster vaccination. Every receptor here comes from a man between 18 and 29 years old who received the YFV17D yellow fever vaccine. Each CDR3 is given with its conserved first and last residue. D genes are given only for firm matches. A row's size may be missing; if present it is once, few, many or a size class.

d_call,v_call,j_call,cdr3_length,clone_size,cdr3_nt,cdr3_aa
.,TRBV12-3/TRBV12-4,TRBJ2-3,13,.,TGTGCCAGCAGTTTTGCTGGCGCAGATACGCAGTATTTT,CASSFAGADTQYF
.,TRBV4-3,TRBJ1-1,15,few,TGCGCCAGCAGCCACAAACAGGAGCCGAACACTGAAGCTTTCTTT,CASSHKQEPNTEAFF
TRBD1,TRBV7-9,TRBJ2-3,17,few,TGTGCCAGCAGCGGAATGGACGGGACAGGGGGCGCAGATACGCAGTATTTT,CASSGMDGTGGADTQYF
.,TRBV28,TRBJ2-1,14,.,TGTGCCAGCAGAACCGACGGATCCTACAATGAGCAGTTCTTC,CASRTDGSYNEQFF
TRBD2,TRBV4-2,TRBJ2-3,18,few,TGTGCCAGCAGCCCGGGCGTCCCCGGGACTACTAGCACAGATACGCAGTATTTT,CASSPGVPGTTSTDTQYF
TRBD2,TRBV12-3/TRBV12-4,TRBJ2-5,16,few,TGTGCCAGCAGACCGATAGCGGGGGGGCAGGCGGAGACCCAGTACTTC,CASRPIAGGQAETQYF
.,TRBV4-3,TRBJ2-1,14,many,TGCGCCAGCAGTTATGGTGGGGGTGGCAATGAGCAGTTCTTC,CASSYGGGGNEQFF
TRBD2,TRBV6-2/TRBV6-3,TRBJ2-5,17,many,TGTGCCAGCAGTTACTCAGTGGCTAGCGGGCGGAGGGAGACCCAGTACTTC,CASSYSVASGRRETQYF
.,TRBV6-6,TRBJ1-1,15,many,TGTGCCAGCAGTTACCTCTCCGCAGGGGCCACTGAAGCTTTCTTT,CASSYLSAGATEAFF
.,TRBV12-3/TRBV12-4,TRBJ2-1,16,many,TGTGCCAGCAGTCCTTTGCTGGGAGCTCCCCCCAATGAGCAGTTCTTC,CASSPLLGAPPNEQFF
.,TRBV20-1,TRBJ1-5,17,few,TGCAGTGCTAGGGGGCAGGGGACGGCCAGGCGACATCAGCCCCAGCATTTT,CSARGQGTARRHQPQHF
.,TRBV4-1,TRBJ1-1,16,many,TGCGCCAGCAGCCAAGTATCAGGCCTGGCGAACACTGAAGCTTTCTTT,CASSQVSGLANTEAFF
TRBD2,TRBV5-1,TRBJ2-3,16,.,TGCGCCAGCAGCTTACCGGCGGGGGAGATCACAGATACGCAGTATTTT,CASSLPAGEITDTQYF
TRBD1,TRBV18,TRBJ2-2,18,few,TGTGCCAGCTCACCACGACCGGGACAGGGTACGAACACCGGGGAGCTGTTTTTT,CASSPRPGQGTNTGELFF
.,TRBV12-3/TRBV12-4,TRBJ1-6,14,.,TGTGCCAGCAGTTTCGCGGGGGGGAATTCACCCCTCCACTTT,CASSFAGGNSPLHF
.,TRBV4-3,TRBJ1-2,14,few,TGCGCCAGCAGCCAAGATGGGGGGGTCTATGGCTACACCTTC,CASSQDGGVYGYTF
.,TRBV5-1,TRBJ1-1,15,.,TGCGCCAGCAGCTTGGAGGTTGGGTCGTCCGCTGAAGCTTTCTTT,CASSLEVGSSAEAFF
.,TRBV27,TRBJ1-2,14,many,TGTGCCAGCAGTCCGTCTCCACGGGGCTATGGCTACACCTTC,CASSPSPRGYGYTF
.,TRBV5-1,TRBJ2-7,17,many,TGCGCCAGCAGCTTAGAAACCGACAGGTATTCGCCCTACGAGCAGTACTTC,CASSLETDRYSPYEQYF
.,TRBV4-3,TRBJ1-2,14,.,TGCGCCAGCAGCCAAGATTGGAACAGCTATGGCTACACCTTC,CASSQDWNSYGYTF
.,TRBV19,TRBJ2-1,17,.,TGTGCCAGTAGTATAAGGCCCGCCGCCGTCCTCTACAATGAGCAGTTCTTC,CASSIRPAAVLYNEQFF
.,TRBV4-1,TRBJ2-3,15,few,TGCGCCAGCAGCCATAACAGGCAAAGCACAGATACGCAGTATTTT,CASSHNRQSTDTQYF
.,TRBV5-1,TRBJ2-3,15,.,TGCGCCAGCAGCTTGAGCGGGTTCCCGACAGATACGCAGTATTTT,CASSLSGFPTDTQYF
TRBD2,TRBV6-4,TRBJ2-1,14,.,TGTGCCAGCAGTGACGGACTAGAAAACAATGAGCAGTTCTTC,CASSDGLENNEQFF
TRBD2,TRBV7-6,TRBJ2-3,17,few,TGTGCCAGCAGCTTAGCCCTAGCGGGGGGTAGTTCAGATACGCAGTATTTT,CASSLALAGGSSDTQYF
.,TRBV5-6,TRBJ1-1,14,many,TGTGCCAGCAGCCGTAGGAGACCGGGGACTGAAGCTTTCTTT,CASSRRRPGTEAFF
.,TRBV5-1,TRBJ2-1,16,.,TGCGCCAGCAGCCTTGGAAGCGCAGGGGGGTACAATGAGCAGTTCTTC,CASSLGSAGGYNEQFF
TRBD1,TRBV4-3,TRBJ1-1,15,few,TGCGCCAGCAGCCGAGGGACAGTGGGTCGCACTGAAGCTTTCTTT,CASSRGTVGRTEAFF